This T cell receptor beta chain was profiled in a study of T cell responses to AZD1222 COVID-19 vaccine. The length of the CDR3 is 12 residues. Germline CDR1 GTSNPN, CDR2 SVGIG (reference sequence). Trimming removed 5 bases at V and 4 bases at J, with 9 bases between. Here immunoSEQ multiplex PCR was the method, and the copy in TCRdb shows in-frame clones only, minus some. Of 120,000 to 150,000 clones listed, about 90% are singletons. Study findings and constraints: Donors were largely white British and mainly female; clonal diversity was possibly underestimated.

A word on this clone: Its matching antigen is unknown.

The chain employs TRBV30 and TRBJ1-5; no definite D call. The sample was peripheral blood, taken on day 0 of AZD1222 vaccination. The sequence derives from an adult in good health. The CDR3 here is CAWGSANQPQHF. In nucleotides, the CDR3 is TGTGCCTGGGGGTCAGCTAATCAGCCCCAGCATTTT.